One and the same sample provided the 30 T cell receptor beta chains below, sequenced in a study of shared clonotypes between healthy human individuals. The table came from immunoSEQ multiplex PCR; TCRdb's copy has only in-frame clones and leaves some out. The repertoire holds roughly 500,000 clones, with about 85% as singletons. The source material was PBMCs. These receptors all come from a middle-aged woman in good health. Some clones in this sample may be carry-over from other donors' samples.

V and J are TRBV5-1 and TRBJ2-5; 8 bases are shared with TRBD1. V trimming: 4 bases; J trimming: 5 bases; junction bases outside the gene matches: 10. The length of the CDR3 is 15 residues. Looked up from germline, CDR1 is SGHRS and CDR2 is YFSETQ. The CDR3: CASSTRQGWKETQYF. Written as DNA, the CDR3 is TGCGCCAGCAGCACCCGACAGGGGTGGAAGGAGACCCAGTACTTC.

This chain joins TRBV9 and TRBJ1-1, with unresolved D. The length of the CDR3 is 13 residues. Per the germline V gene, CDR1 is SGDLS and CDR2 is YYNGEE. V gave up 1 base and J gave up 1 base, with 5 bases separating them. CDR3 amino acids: CASSVTENTEAFF. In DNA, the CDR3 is TGTGCCAGCAGCGTAACAGAGAACACTGAAGCTTTCTTT.

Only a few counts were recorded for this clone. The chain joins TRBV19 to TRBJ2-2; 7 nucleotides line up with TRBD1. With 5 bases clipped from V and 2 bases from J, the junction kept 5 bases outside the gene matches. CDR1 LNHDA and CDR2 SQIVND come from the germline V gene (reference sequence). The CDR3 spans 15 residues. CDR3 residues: CASSLEGANTGELFF. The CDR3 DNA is TGTGCCAGTAGTCTCGAGGGGGCTAACACCGGGGAGCTGTTTTTT. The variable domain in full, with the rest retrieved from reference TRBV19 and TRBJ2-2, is DGGITQSPKYLFRKEGQNVTLSCEQNLNHDAMYWYRQDPGQGLRLIYYSQIVNDFQKGDIAEGYSVSREKKESFPLTVTSAQKNPTAFYLCASSLEGANTGELFFGEGSRLTVL.

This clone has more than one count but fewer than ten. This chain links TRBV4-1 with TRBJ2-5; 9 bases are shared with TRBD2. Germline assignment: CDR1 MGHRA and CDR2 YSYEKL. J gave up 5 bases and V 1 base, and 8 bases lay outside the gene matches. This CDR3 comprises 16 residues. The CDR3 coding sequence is TGCGCCAGCAGCCAAGGGATTGCGGGAGGGGGCGAGACCCAGTACTTC. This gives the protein CASSQGIAGGGETQYF.

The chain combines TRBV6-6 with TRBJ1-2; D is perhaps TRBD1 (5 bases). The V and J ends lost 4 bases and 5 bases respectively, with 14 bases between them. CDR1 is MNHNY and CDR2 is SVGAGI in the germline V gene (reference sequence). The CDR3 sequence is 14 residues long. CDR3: CASSSPGQWYGYTF. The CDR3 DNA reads TGTGCCAGCAGTTCCCCAGGGCAGTGGTATGGCTACACCTTC.

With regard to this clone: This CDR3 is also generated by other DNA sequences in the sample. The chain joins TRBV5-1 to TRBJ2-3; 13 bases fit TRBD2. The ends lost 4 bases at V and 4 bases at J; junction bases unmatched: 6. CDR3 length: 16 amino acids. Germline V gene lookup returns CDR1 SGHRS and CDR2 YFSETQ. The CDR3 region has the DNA TGCGCCAGCAGCCCTCGGACTAGCGGGAGTTCAGATACGCAGTATTTT. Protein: CASSPRTSGSSDTQYF.

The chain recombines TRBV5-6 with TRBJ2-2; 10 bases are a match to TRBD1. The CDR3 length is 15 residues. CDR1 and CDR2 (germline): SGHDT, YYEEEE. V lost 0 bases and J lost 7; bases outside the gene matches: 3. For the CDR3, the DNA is TGTGCCAGCAGCTTGGGACAGGGGGCATTCGGGGAGCTGTTTTTT. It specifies CASSLGQGAFGELFF.

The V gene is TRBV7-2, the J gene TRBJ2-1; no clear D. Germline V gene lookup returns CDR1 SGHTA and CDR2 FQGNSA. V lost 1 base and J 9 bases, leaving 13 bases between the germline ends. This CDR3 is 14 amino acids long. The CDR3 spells CASSLGLSQREQFF. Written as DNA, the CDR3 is TGTGCCAGCAGCTTAGGTCTAAGTCAGCGTGAGCAGTTCTTC.

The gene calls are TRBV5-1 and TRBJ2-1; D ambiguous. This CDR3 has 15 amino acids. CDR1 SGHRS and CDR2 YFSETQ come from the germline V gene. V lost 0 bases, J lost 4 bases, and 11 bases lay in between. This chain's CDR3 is CASSLEVGLYNEQFF. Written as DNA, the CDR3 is TGCGCCAGCAGCTTGGAGGTAGGCCTGTACAATGAGCAGTTCTTC.

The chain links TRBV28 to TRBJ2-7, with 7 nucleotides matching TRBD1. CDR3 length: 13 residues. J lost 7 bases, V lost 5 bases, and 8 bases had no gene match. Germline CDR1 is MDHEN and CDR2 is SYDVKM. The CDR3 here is CASSRQGLGEQYF. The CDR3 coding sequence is TGTGCCAGCAGTCGACAGGGCCTGGGGGAGCAGTACTTC.

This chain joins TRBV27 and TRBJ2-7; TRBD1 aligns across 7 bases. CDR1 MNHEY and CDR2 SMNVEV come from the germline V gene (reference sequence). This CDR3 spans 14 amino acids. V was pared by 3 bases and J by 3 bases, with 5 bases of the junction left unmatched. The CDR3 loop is CASSFGQGDYEQYF. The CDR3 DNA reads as TGTGCCAGCAGTTTTGGCCAGGGGGACTACGAGCAGTACTTC.

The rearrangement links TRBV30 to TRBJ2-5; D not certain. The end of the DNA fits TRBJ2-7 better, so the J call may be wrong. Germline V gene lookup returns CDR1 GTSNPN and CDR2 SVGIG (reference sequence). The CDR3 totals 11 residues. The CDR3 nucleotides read TGTGCCTGGACAGATAGCTACGAGCAGTACTTC. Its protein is CAWTDSYEQYF.

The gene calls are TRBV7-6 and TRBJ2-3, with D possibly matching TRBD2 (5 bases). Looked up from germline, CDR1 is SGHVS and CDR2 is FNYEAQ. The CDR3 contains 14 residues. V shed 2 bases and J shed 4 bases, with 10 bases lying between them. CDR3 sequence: CASSLSTTSDTQYF. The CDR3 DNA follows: TGTGCCAGCAGCTTATCGACTACCTCAGATACGCAGTATTTT.

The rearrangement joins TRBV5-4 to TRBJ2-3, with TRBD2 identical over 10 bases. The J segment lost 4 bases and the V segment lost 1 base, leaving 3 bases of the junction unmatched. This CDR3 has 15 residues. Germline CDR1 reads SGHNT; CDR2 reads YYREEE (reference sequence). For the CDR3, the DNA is TGTGCCAGCAGCTTGCCTAGCGGGAGCCCAGATACGCAGTATTTT. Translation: CASSLPSGSPDTQYF.

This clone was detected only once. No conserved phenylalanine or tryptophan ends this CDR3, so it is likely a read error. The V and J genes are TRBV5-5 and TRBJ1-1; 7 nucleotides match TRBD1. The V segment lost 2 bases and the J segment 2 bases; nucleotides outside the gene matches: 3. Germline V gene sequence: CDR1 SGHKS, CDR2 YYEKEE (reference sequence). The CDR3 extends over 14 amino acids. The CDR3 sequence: CASSFGQVNTEAFL. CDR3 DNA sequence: TGTGCCAGCAGCTTCGGACAGGTCAACACTGAAGCTTTCCTT.

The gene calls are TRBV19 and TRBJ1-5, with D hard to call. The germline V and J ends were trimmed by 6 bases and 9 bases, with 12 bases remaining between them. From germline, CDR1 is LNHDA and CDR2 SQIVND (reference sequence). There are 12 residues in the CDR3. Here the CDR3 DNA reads TGTGCCAGTAGGCTTTCCGAGGGGCCCCAGCATTTT. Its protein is CASRLSEGPQHF.

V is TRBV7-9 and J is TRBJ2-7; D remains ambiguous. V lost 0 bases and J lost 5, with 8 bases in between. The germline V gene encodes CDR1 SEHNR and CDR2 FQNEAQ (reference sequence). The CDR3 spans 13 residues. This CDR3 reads CASSLAGSDEQYF. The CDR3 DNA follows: TGTGCCAGCAGCTTAGCGGGTTCTGACGAGCAGTACTTC.

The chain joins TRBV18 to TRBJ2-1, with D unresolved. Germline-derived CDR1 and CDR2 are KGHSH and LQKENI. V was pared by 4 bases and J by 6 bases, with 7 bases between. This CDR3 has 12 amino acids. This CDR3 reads CASSLARNEQFF. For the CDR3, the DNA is TGTGCCAGCTCACTGGCCCGCAATGAGCAGTTCTTC.

The CDR3 spells CAWSSIATSGPSYNEQFF. Written as DNA, the CDR3 is TGTGCCTGGAGTAGTATCGCTACTAGCGGACCCTCCTACAATGAGCAGTTCTTC. The rearrangement uses TRBV30 and TRBJ2-1; 8 nucleotides agree with TRBD2. The CDR3 sequence is 18 residues long. Germline V lookup: CDR1 GTSNPN, CDR2 SVGIG (reference sequence). Losses at the gene ends were 2 bases for V and 0 bases for J; bases not matched to a gene: 12.

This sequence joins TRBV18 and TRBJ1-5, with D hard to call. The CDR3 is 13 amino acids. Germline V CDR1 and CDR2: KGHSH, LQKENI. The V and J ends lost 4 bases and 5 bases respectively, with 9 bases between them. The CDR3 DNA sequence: TGTGCCAGCTCACGAGAAGCGGATCAGCCCCAGCATTTT. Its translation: CASSREADQPQHF.

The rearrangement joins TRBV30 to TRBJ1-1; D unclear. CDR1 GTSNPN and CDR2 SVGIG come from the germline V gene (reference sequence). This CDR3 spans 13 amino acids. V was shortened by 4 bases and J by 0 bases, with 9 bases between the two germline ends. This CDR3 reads CAWKRLMNTEAFF. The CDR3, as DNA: TGTGCCTGGAAACGTCTCATGAACACTGAAGCTTTCTTT. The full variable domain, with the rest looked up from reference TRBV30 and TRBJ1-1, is SQTIHQWPATLVQPVGSPLSLECTVEGTSNPNLYWYRQAAGRGLQLLFYSVGIGQISSEVPQNLSASRPQDRQFILSSKKLLLSDSGFYLCAWKRLMNTEAFFGQGTRLTVV.

CDR3: CASSSGTGAYEQYF. Written as DNA, the CDR3 is TGTGCCAGCAGCAGCGGGACAGGGGCCTACGAGCAGTACTTC. The rearrangement joins TRBV7-8 to TRBJ2-7; 10 nucleotides align to TRBD1. V shed 5 bases, J shed 2 bases, and the junction held 3 bases outside the gene matches. Germline V gene lookup returns CDR1 SGHVS and CDR2 FQNEAQ. CDR3 length: 14 residues.

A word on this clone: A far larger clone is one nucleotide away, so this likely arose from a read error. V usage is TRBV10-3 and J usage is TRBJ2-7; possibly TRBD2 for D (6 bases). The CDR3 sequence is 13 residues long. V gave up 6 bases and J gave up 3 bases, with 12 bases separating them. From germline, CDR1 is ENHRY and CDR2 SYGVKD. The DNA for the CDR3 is TGTGCCATCAGGGACCTGGGAGGCTACGAGCAGTACTTC. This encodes CAIRDLGGYEQYF.

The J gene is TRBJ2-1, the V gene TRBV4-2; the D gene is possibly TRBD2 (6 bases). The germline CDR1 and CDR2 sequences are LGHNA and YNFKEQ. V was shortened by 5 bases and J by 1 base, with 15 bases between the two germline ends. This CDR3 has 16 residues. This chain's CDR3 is CASSKAGTRSYNEQFF. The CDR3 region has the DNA TGTGCCAGCAGCAAAGCCGGGACTCGGTCCTACAATGAGCAGTTCTTC.

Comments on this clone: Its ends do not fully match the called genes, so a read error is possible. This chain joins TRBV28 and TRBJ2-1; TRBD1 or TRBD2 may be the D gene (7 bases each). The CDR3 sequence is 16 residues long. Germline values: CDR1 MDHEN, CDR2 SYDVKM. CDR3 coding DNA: TGTGCCCGCAGTTTATCAGGGATCAGGGGGGGGAATGAGCAGTTCTTC. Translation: CARSLSGIRGGNEQFF.

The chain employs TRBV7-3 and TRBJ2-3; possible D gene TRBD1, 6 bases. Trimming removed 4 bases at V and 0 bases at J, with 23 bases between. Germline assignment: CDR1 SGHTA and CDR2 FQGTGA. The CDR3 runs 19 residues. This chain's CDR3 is CASSSHLGAAPSSTDTQYF. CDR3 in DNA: TGTGCCAGCAGCTCCCACCTGGGGGCGGCCCCATCCAGCACAGATACGCAGTATTTT.

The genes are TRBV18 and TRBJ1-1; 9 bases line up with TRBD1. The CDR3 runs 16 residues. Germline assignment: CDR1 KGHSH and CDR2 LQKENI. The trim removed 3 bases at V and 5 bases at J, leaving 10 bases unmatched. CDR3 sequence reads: CASSPRLQGARTEAFF. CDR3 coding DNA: TGTGCCAGCTCACCGAGGCTACAGGGGGCGCGGACTGAAGCTTTCTTT.

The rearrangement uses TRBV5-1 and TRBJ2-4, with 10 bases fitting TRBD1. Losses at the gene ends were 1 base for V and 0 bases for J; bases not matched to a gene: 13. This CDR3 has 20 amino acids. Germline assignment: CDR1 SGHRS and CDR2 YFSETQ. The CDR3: CASSLQGLGQGSLAKNIQYF. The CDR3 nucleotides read TGCGCCAGCAGCTTGCAAGGTCTGGGACAGGGGTCCCTAGCCAAAAACATTCAGTACTTC.

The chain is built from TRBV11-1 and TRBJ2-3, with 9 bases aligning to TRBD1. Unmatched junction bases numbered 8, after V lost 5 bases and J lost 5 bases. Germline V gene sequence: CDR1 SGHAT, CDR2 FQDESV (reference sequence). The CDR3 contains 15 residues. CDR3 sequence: CASSPRTGVGDTQYF. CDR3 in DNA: TGTGCCAGCAGCCCCAGGACAGGGGTAGGAGATACGCAGTATTTT.

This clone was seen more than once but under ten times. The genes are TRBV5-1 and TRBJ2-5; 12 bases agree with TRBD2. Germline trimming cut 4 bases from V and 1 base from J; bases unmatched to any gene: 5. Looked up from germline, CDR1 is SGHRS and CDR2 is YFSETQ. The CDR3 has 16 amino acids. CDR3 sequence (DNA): TGCGCCAGCAGCACCGGACTAGCGGGATCCCAAGAGACCCAGTACTTC. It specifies CASSTGLAGSQETQYF.